The T cell receptor beta chain under discussion was sequenced for a study of blood T cell repertoires in COVID-19. As processed by the authors: Estimation of nucleated cell counts was performed using reference gene primer amplification. Assay used: immunoSEQ multiplex PCR; TCRdb lists only in-frame clones, some missing. V and J calls and clone size come straight from that table; D and trimming were deduced from the DNA. The data hold around 140,000 clones, with approximately 84% observed a single time. This CDR3 has 20 amino acids. The clonotype was recovered from a human donor in a cohort sampled during active COVID-19. This sequence joins TRBV7-5 and TRBJ2-6; the table gives TRBD2 as D, unverified against the DNA. TRBV7-5 is shown as a pseudogene. Sequencing was performed on peripheral blood. The CDR3 here is CARNYNRDYPGSCGANVLTF. CDR3 bases: TGTGCCAGAAACTACAACCGGGACTACCCCGGGAGTTGTGGGGCCAACGTCCTGACTTTC.